This T cell receptor (beta chain) appears in the sequencing data of a study of cytotoxic CD8 clonotypes in ibrutinib-treated CLL. This table comes from immunoSEQ multiplex PCR, and its TCRdb copy is limited to in-frame clones, with some not included. Among about 130,000 clones listed, 80% to 90% were seen once. V was clipped by 6 bases and J by 2 bases; unmatched bases: 7. CDR1 is SGHNT, CDR2 YYREEE, per germline (reference sequence). This CDR3 region has 14 residues. About this clone itself: Its target is unknown.

Study-wide findings and caveats: Baseline clonality, higher than in age-matched healthy donors, tracked circulating CD8+ T-cell counts.

J is TRBJ2-5 and V is TRBV5-4; 7 nucleotides agree with TRBD1. The input for sequencing was PBMCs, taken after 24 months of ibrutinib treatment. The sequence came from a human donor with chronic lymphocytic leukemia. CDR3 nucleotides: TGTGCCAGCACCCCGGGACAGATACAAGAGACCCAGTACTTC. This gives the protein CASTPGQIQETQYF.